Shown below are 29 T cell receptor beta chains from a single sample sequenced in a study of identical twins. TCRdb analysed the 5' RACE reads with MiXCR anew, one entry per CDR3 protein. The sample holds a few hundred thousand distinct CDR3 sequences, around 9.6% seen once. In addition, the sample was reused for a study of yellow fever vaccine responses in identical twins.

Sequencing was done on a sample of PBMCs. Source of these receptors: a woman under 30 in good health.

The chain combines TRBV3-1 with TRBJ2-7; maybe TRBD1 (5 bases). Per germline, CDR1 LGHDT and CDR2 YNNKEL (reference sequence). CDR3 length: 14 amino acids. Trimming pared 4 bases from V and 2 bases from J, leaving 12 bases between. CDR3 sequence reads: CASSPEGAPYEQYF. In DNA, the CDR3 is TGTGCCAGCAGCCCCGAAGGGGCCCCCTACGAGCAGTACTTC.

This clonotype was seen a few times. The gene calls are TRBV20-1 and TRBJ2-2; the D is unclear. This CDR3 spans 15 amino acids. The germline CDR1 and CDR2 sequences are DFQATT and SNEGSKA (reference sequence). The V gene lost 5 bases and the J gene lost 0 bases, with 13 bases spanning the gap. The CDR3 DNA reads as TGCAGTGCTCCCTTACCCGACTCGAACACCGGGGAGCTGTTTTTT. Protein sequence: CSAPLPDSNTGELFF.

This clonotype was recorded a few times. The CDR3 DNA follows: TGCGCCAGCAGCCAAGATCTCTCCTACTACGAGCAGTACTTC. This translates into CASSQDLSYYEQYF. The chain uses TRBV4-3 and TRBJ2-7; D uncertain. Germline-derived CDR1 and CDR2 are LGHNA and YSLEER. The CDR3 spans 14 residues. V lost 0 bases to trimming and J lost 3 bases, with 9 bases between them.

This clonotype came up many times. This chain uses TRBV4-3 with TRBJ2-3, with D tentatively TRBD1 (5 bases). V lost 0 bases and J 2 bases, leaving 12 bases between the germline ends. The germline V gene encodes CDR1 LGHNA and CDR2 YSLEER. The CDR3 is 16 residues long. The CDR3: CASSQDLTGYTDTQYF. CDR3 nucleotides: TGCGCCAGCAGCCAAGATCTCACAGGATACACAGATACGCAGTATTTT.

Ten or more counts support this clonotype. The gene calls are TRBV12-3 or TRBV12-4 and TRBJ2-7, with 7 bases matching TRBD1. Trimming removed 3 bases from V and 1 base from J; junction bases left unmatched: 3. The CDR3 consists of 14 residues. The CDR3 nucleotides read TGTGCCAGCAGTTTTACAGGGGCTTCCTACGAGCAGTACTTC. This sequence encodes CASSFTGASYEQYF.

This clonotype appeared many times. The V gene is TRBV14, the J gene TRBJ2-3; D uncertain. The CDR3 length is 14 residues. In germline, CDR1 is SGHDN, CDR2 FVKESK. V dropped 5 bases and J dropped 5 bases, with 14 bases sitting between them. The CDR3 reads CASSSQESGDTQYF. The CDR3 region has the DNA TGTGCCAGCAGCTCCCAGGAATCGGGAGATACGCAGTATTTT.

There are a few counts of this clonotype. This sequence joins TRBV2 and TRBJ1-6, with 7 bases that match TRBD1. V dropped 7 bases and J dropped 7; count of bases not matched to a gene: 10. Germline V lookup: CDR1 SNHLY, CDR2 FYNNEI. The CDR3 covers 15 residues. The CDR3 DNA reads TGTGCCAGCACTCGACAGGGATTAGGAAATTCACCCCTCCACTTT. Translated: CASTRQGLGNSPLHF.

This chain joins TRBV20-1 and TRBJ2-3; D is perhaps TRBD2 (7 bases). The ends were cut back, 3 bases at V and 2 bases at J, with 21 bases in the middle. The CDR3 is made up of 17 amino acids. Per the germline V gene, CDR1 is DFQATT and CDR2 is SNEGSKA (reference sequence). The CDR3 reads CSASFAGAFTYTDTQYF. The CDR3 DNA sequence: TGCAGTGCTAGTTTTGCGGGGGCCTTTACATACACAGATACGCAGTATTTT.

V and J are TRBV20-1 and TRBJ2-3; 12 positions agree with TRBD1. This CDR3 spans 17 amino acids. Germline loops: CDR1 DFQATT, CDR2 SNEGSKA (reference sequence). Unmatched junction bases numbered 12, after V lost 3 bases and J lost 5 bases. CDR3 DNA: TGCAGTGCTAGGGACGCCGGGACAGGGGGCGCGGGAGATACGCAGTATTTT. Protein: CSARDAGTGGAGDTQYF.

This clonotype has just one count. Mismatch with germline at one junction end may stem from a read error. The V and J genes are TRBV7-9 and TRBJ2-7; D is undetermined. This CDR3 spans 11 amino acids. In germline, CDR1 is SEHNR, CDR2 FQNEAQ (reference sequence). This CDR3 reads CARSLDYEQYF. The CDR3 coding sequence is TGTGCCAGGAGCTTAGATTACGAGCAGTACTTC.

This clonotype was detected a few times. The CDR3: CASSRYGALLGEQYF. DNA of the CDR3: TGTGCCAGCAGCCGGTACGGGGCCCTGCTCGGCGAGCAGTACTTC. This chain connects TRBV3-1 to TRBJ2-7, with D perhaps matching TRBD1 or TRBD2 (5 bases each). Trimming took 4 bases from V and 6 from J, leaving 19 bases between them. Germline CDR1 and CDR2: LGHDT and YNNKEL (reference sequence). The CDR3 extends over 15 amino acids.

This clonotype was counted many times. The chain combines TRBV15 with TRBJ1-5; D gene ambiguous. Trimming left V 0 bases short and J 0 bases short, with 12 bases between. In germline, CDR1 is LNHNV, CDR2 YYDKDF (reference sequence). The CDR3 has 17 residues. CDR3 nucleotides: TGTGCCACCAGCAGAGATTTAGGGTTTCCTAGCAATCAGCCCCAGCATTTT. Encoded protein: CATSRDLGFPSNQPQHF.

In this sample, this clonotype turned up a few times. This rearrangement joins TRBV7-2 to TRBJ1-1, with 9 bases aligning to TRBD1. CDR3 length equals 16 residues. Per germline, CDR1 SGHTA and CDR2 FQGNSA. V dropped 5 bases and J dropped 1; count of bases not matched to a gene: 8. CDR3: CASSLWTGERNTEAFF. The CDR3 DNA sequence: TGTGCCAGCAGCCTATGGACAGGGGAGAGGAACACTGAAGCTTTCTTT.

The table lists this clonotype with many counts. The CDR3 sequence: CSVDSSGNYNEQFF. For the CDR3, the DNA is TGCAGCGTTGATTCTAGCGGGAATTACAATGAGCAGTTCTTC. J is TRBJ2-1 and V is TRBV29-1; TRBD2 aligns across 9 bases. The CDR3 runs 14 residues. V shed 3 bases, J shed 4 bases, and the junction held 4 bases outside the gene matches. Germline-derived CDR1 and CDR2 are SQVTM and ANQGSEA.

This clonotype came up a few times. The chain uses TRBV20-1 and TRBJ2-1; no clear D gene. This CDR3 spans 11 amino acids. The germline V and J ends were trimmed by 3 bases and 9 bases, with 9 bases remaining between them. The germline V gene has CDR1 DFQATT and CDR2 SNEGSKA (reference sequence). CDR3 loop: CSASTGAEQFF. The CDR3, as DNA: TGCAGTGCTAGTACGGGTGCTGAGCAGTTCTTC.

This clonotype turned up a few times. The gene calls are TRBV6-2 or TRBV6-3 and TRBJ2-1, with 8 positions matching TRBD2. The CDR3 sequence is 14 residues long. The V gene's germline CDR1 is MNHEY and CDR2 SVGEGT. V gave up 7 bases and J gave up 5 bases; unmatched junction bases: 7. The CDR3 protein is CASTPLADDNEQFF. Written as DNA, the CDR3 is TGTGCCAGCACTCCACTAGCGGATGACAATGAGCAGTTCTTC.

This clonotype came up a few times. The CDR3 sequence is CASSQAPALEAFF. Here the CDR3 DNA reads TGTGCCAGCAGCCAAGCTCCTGCGCTTGAAGCTTTCTTT. This chain links TRBV3-1 with TRBJ1-1, with D uncertain. Germline V gene lookup returns CDR1 LGHDT and CDR2 YNNKEL (reference sequence). This CDR3 has 13 residues. The V end was cut by 1 base, the J end by 7 bases, with 10 bases between.

In its sample, this clonotype was seen many times. The rearrangement links TRBV3-1 to TRBJ2-3; D is undetermined. Germline CDR1 is LGHDT and CDR2 is YNNKEL (reference sequence). Trimming shortened V by 0 bases and J by 7 bases, and 20 bases separated the two germline ends. CDR3 length equals 17 residues. CDR3 loop: CASSQDGIADRRHTQYF. The CDR3 region has the DNA TGTGCCAGCAGCCAAGATGGTATCGCGGACCGCCGACATACGCAGTATTTT.

The V gene is TRBV7-3, the J gene TRBJ2-3, with D perhaps given as TRBD1 or TRBD2 (7 bases each). V gave up 6 bases and J gave up 2 bases, with 15 bases separating them. This CDR3 contains 15 residues. Germline V gene lookup returns CDR1 SGHTA and CDR2 FQGTGA. For the CDR3, the DNA is TGTGCCAGCAGTTCACAGGGGAGGGACACAGATACGCAGTATTTT. Translated, it gives CASSSQGRDTDTQYF.

The table lists this clonotype with a few counts. V usage is TRBV5-4 and J usage is TRBJ2-5, with a weak D call TRBD1 (6 bases). Trimming pared 4 bases from V and 2 bases from J, leaving 15 bases between. This CDR3 is 15 amino acids long. CDR1 and CDR2 (germline): SGHNT, YYREEE (reference sequence). CDR3 sequence: CASSPDSQRQETQYF. The DNA for the CDR3 is TGTGCCAGCAGCCCGGACAGCCAGAGACAAGAGACCCAGTACTTC. The whole variable domain, filled in from reference TRBV5-4 and TRBJ2-5, reads ETGVTQSPTHLIKTRGQQVTLRCSSQSGHNTVSWYQQALGQGPQFIFQYYREEENGRGNFPPRFSGLQFPNYSSELNVNALELDDSALYLCASSPDSQRQETQYFGPGTRLLVL.

The rearrangement uses TRBV7-2 and TRBJ2-1; the D is unclear. Germline-derived CDR1 and CDR2 are SGHTA and FQGNSA. Trimming stripped 5 bases from V and 11 bases from J, with 10 bases between. CDR3 length: 11 residues. The CDR3 DNA reads TGTGCCAGCAGCCAATACACTCAGCAGTTCTTC. The encoded protein is CASSQYTQQFF.

This clonotype was found many times. The rearrangement links TRBV4-3 to TRBJ2-7; 9 bases agree with TRBD1. This CDR3 has 19 amino acids. The V and J ends lost 0 bases and 4 bases, in that order; junction bases with no gene match: 16. CDR1 is LGHNA and CDR2 is YSLEER in the germline V gene. The CDR3 loop is CASSQDWGDRAYFSYEQYF. In DNA form, the CDR3 reads TGCGCCAGCAGCCAAGATTGGGGGGACAGGGCGTACTTCTCTTACGAGCAGTACTTC.

The V gene is TRBV28, the J gene TRBJ1-4; 7 bases align to TRBD1. The CDR3 loop spans 15 amino acids. Trimming took 5 bases from V and 2 from J; bases not matched to a gene: 5. CDR1 and CDR2 (germline): MDHEN, SYDVKM. Written as DNA, the CDR3 is TGTGCCAGCAGTCAGACAGGGTGGACTAATGAAAAACTGTTTTTT. This codes for CASSQTGWTNEKLFF.

With respect to this clonotype: Germline and junction disagree at one end, which may indicate a read error. The chain links TRBV12-3 or TRBV12-4 to TRBJ2-7; D gene ambiguous. The CDR3 consists of 14 residues. For the CDR3, the DNA is TGTGCCAGCAGTATAGCTGGCGGATCCTACGAGCAGTACTTC. Translating it yields CASSIAGGSYEQYF.

At least ten counts were recorded for this clonotype. The CDR3 nucleotides read TGTGCCAGCAGCTCCACCGGGGGTAGCGGGGGTGAGGACAAAAACATTCAGTACTTC. Its protein product is CASSSTGGSGGEDKNIQYF. The chain combines TRBV7-3 with TRBJ2-4; 9 nucleotides agree with TRBD2. This CDR3 is built from 19 residues. Germline CDR1 SGHTA, CDR2 FQGTGA. The V gene end was trimmed by 4 bases and the J gene end by 3 bases; junction bases not matched to a gene: 16.

The genes are TRBV15 and TRBJ2-2; D may be TRBD1 or TRBD2 (5 bases each). The CDR3 contains 17 residues. CDR1 is LNHNV and CDR2 is YYDKDF in the germline V gene (reference sequence). Trimming stripped 0 bases from V and 5 bases from J, with 16 bases between. As DNA, the CDR3 is TGTGCCACCAGCAGAGATAAGCAGGGTTCGGGGACCGGGGAGCTGTTTTTT. Its translation is CATSRDKQGSGTGELFF.

The rearrangement links TRBV6-2 or TRBV6-3 to TRBJ1-1, with D perhaps matching TRBD1 (5 bases). The germline V gene encodes CDR1 MNHEY and CDR2 SVGEGT. There are 13 residues in the CDR3. V was trimmed by 5 bases and J by 5 bases, leaving 12 bases between them. The CDR3 is CASSGGWGTEAFF. The CDR3 DNA is TGTGCCAGCAGTGGGGGATGGGGAACTGAAGCTTTCTTT.

The J gene is TRBJ2-4, the V gene TRBV20-1; 8 nucleotides align to TRBD2. V gave up 3 bases and J gave up 9 bases; unmatched junction bases: 4. CDR3 size: 12 residues. The germline V gene encodes CDR1 DFQATT and CDR2 SNEGSKA (reference sequence). Written as DNA, the CDR3 is TGCAGTGCTAGTATCGGGGGGGGCATTCAGTACTTC. Protein sequence: CSASIGGGIQYF.

The chain links TRBV3-1 to TRBJ2-5, with 8 bases aligning to TRBD2. The junction had 1 base not matched to a gene; V was cut back by 1 base and J by 6 bases. This CDR3 contains 13 residues. The germline V gene has CDR1 LGHDT and CDR2 YNNKEL (reference sequence). The CDR3 bases are TGTGCCAGCAGCCAAGTAGCGGGGAAGACCCAGTACTTC. It specifies CASSQVAGKTQYF.